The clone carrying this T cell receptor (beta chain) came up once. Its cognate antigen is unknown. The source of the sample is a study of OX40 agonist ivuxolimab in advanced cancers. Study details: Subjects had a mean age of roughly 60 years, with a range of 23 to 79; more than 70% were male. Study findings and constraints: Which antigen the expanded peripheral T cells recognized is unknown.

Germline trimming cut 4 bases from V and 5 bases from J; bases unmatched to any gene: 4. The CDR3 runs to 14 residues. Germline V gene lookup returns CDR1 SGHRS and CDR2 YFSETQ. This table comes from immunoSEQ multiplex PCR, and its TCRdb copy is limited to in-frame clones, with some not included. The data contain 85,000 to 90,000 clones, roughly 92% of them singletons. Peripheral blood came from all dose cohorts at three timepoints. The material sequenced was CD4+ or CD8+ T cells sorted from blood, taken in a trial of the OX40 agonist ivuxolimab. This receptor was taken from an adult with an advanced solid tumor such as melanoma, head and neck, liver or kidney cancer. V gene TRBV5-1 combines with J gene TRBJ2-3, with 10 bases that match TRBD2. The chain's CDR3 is CASSLGLAKDTQYF. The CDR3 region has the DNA TGCGCCAGCAGCCTGGGACTAGCGAAAGATACGCAGTATTTT.